Presented here are 7 T cell receptor beta chains from one specimen sequenced in a study of cytomegalovirus exposure and HLA in healthy donors. Researchers ran the PCR with 60 Vbeta and 13 Jbeta primers. Measured with immunoSEQ multiplex PCR; TCRdb has only the in-frame clones, and not every one. The repertoire holds approximately 130,000 clones, with 81% as singletons. Sequencing was done on a sample of PBMCs. The receptors come from a man younger than 35 in good health and CMV-seronegative.

The sample holds a few counts of this clone. This chain connects TRBV18 to TRBJ2-2; 10 bases agree with TRBD1. The CDR3 sequence is 17 residues long. The V gene end was trimmed by 4 bases and the J gene end by 0 bases; junction bases not matched to a gene: 5. CDR1 and CDR2 from the germline V gene are KGHSH and LQKENI. The CDR3 loop is CASSQWDRGTNTGELFF. The DNA of the CDR3 is TGTGCCAGCTCACAATGGGACAGGGGCACGAACACCGGGGAGCTGTTTTTT.

The chain combines TRBV4-3 with TRBJ1-3; 10 nucleotides line up with TRBD1. After removal of 0 bases from V and 6 bases from J, the junction contained 5 bases not matched to a gene. Germline V gene sequence: CDR1 LGHNA, CDR2 YSLEER. The CDR3 is made up of 16 amino acids. In DNA, the CDR3 is TGCGCCAGCAGCCAAGATAGGGACAGGGGATTAAACACCATATATTTT. It yields the protein CASSQDRDRGLNTIYF.

The gene calls are TRBV6-1 and TRBJ1-5; TRBD1 matches at 7 bases. CDR3 length equals 12 residues. CDR1 and CDR2 from the germline V gene are MNHNS and SASEGT. V trimming: 5 bases; J trimming: 7 bases; junction bases outside the gene matches: 2. The DNA for the CDR3 is TGTGCCAGCAGTATAGGGGGCCAGCCCCAGCATTTT. As protein: CASSIGGQPQHF.

The chain carries TRBV27 and TRBJ1-1; D is uncertain. The germline V gene has CDR1 MNHEY and CDR2 SMNVEV (reference sequence). This CDR3 region has 13 residues. The V gene lost 1 base and the J gene lost 5 bases, with 8 bases spanning the gap. The CDR3 sequence: CASSLLLRTEAFF. DNA of the CDR3: TGTGCCAGCAGTTTATTGCTGAGGACTGAAGCTTTCTTT.

The chain has TRBV5-6 and TRBJ2-5; weak D call: TRBD2 (5 bases). This CDR3 region has 14 residues. V was shortened by 4 bases and J by 5 bases, with 15 bases between the two germline ends. Per the germline V gene, CDR1 is SGHDT and CDR2 is YYEEEE. As DNA, the CDR3 is TGTGCCAGCAGCCCGCGGGCCCTCCAGGAGACCCAGTACTTC. It encodes CASSPRALQETQYF. The entire variable domain, with the rest obtained from reference TRBV5-6 and TRBJ2-5, is as follows: DAGVTQSPTHLIKTRGQQVTLRCSPKSGHDTVSWYQQALGQGPQFIFQYYEEEERQRGNFPDRFSGHQFPNYSSELNVNALLLGDSALYLCASSPRALQETQYFGPGTRLLVL.

The rearrangement links TRBV30 to TRBJ2-2, with 9 bases matching TRBD1. Germline lookup yields CDR1 GTSNPN and CDR2 SVGIG (reference sequence). J was trimmed by 5 bases and V by 0 bases; bases with no gene match: 13. The CDR3 runs to 18 residues. The DNA for the CDR3 is TGTGCCTGGAGTGTGAATATACGACAGGACAGGGGAACCGGGGAGCTGTTTTTT. It yields the protein CAWSVNIRQDRGTGELFF.

This clone appeared a single time. The rearrangement links TRBV28 to TRBJ1-2; the D is unclear. V lost 7 bases and J 5 bases, leaving 11 bases between the germline ends. Germline CDR1 MDHEN, CDR2 SYDVKM. This CDR3 region has 12 residues. CDR3 region: CASTNSEYGYTF. CDR3 DNA sequence: TGTGCCAGCACCAACTCGGAGTATGGCTACACCTTC.